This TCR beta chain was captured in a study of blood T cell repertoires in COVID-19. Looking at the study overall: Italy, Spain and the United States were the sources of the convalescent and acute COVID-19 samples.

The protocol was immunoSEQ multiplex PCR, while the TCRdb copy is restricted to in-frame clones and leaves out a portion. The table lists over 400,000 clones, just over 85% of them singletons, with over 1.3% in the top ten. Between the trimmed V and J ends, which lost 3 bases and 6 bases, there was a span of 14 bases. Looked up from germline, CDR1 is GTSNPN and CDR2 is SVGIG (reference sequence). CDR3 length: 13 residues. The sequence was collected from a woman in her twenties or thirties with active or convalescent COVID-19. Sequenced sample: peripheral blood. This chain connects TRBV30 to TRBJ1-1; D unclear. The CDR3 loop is CAWSLPPSAEAFF. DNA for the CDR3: TGTGCCTGGAGCCTTCCCCCCAGCGCTGAAGCTTTCTTT.